This TCR beta chain was recorded in a study of shared clonotypes between healthy human individuals. Donors included only healthy HIV-negative adults lacking recent acute infections or vaccinations. V gave up 3 bases and J gave up 7 bases, with 10 bases separating them. CDR3 size: 13 residues. The germline gives CDR1 SNHLY, CDR2 FYNNEI. The assay was immunoSEQ multiplex PCR, and TCRdb's table has in-frame clones only and misses some. The table lists over a million clones, roughly 95% of them singletons. V is TRBV2 and J is TRBJ1-5; D may be TRBD1 (5 bases). What was sequenced was naive CD4+ T cells sorted from blood. Subset indicated: CD45RA+ positively selected. The sequence derives from a man in his thirties or forties in good health. In DNA form, the CDR3 reads TGTGCCAGCAGTGAGAGGGGAAGGCAGCCCCAGCATTTT. It is translated as CASSERGRQPQHF.